The 9 T cell receptor beta chains presented below share a single source sample, sequenced in a study of blood T cells in healthy people across ages. Next came a second PCR, run for about 7 to 12 cycles, which used a sample-barcoded 5' primer along with a J-beta primer mix. Using its own MiXCR run on the 5' RACE reads, TCRdb lists one record per CDR3 protein. The repertoire includes around 900,000 distinct CDR3 sequences, 29% of them detected once, and 17% sits in the top ten. The sample consisted of blood. The source of these receptors is a woman of 80 years or more in good health.

This clonotype was recorded a few times. The chain carries TRBV30 and TRBJ2-5; TRBD2 matches 8 bases. V shed 4 bases, J shed 2 bases, and the junction held 9 bases outside the gene matches. Germline CDR1 and CDR2: GTSNPN and SVGIG (reference sequence). The CDR3 runs 15 residues. CDR3 in amino acids: CAWTFGGGRQETQYF. DNA for the CDR3: TGTGCCTGGACATTCGGGGGGGGGCGTCAAGAGACCCAGTACTTC. Together with reference TRBV30 and TRBJ2-5, the CDR3 gives the full variable domain: SQTIHQWPATLVQPVGSPLSLECTVEGTSNPNLYWYRQAAGRGLQLLFYSVGIGQISSEVPQNLSASRPQDRQFILSSKKLLLSDSGFYLCAWTFGGGRQETQYFGPGTRLLVL.

The rearrangement links TRBV27 to TRBJ1-2, with D hard to call. V shed 0 bases and J shed 6 bases, with 14 bases lying between them. Germline CDR1 MNHEY, CDR2 SMNVEV (reference sequence). The CDR3 has 15 residues. CDR3: CASSLSTGSVHGYTF. As DNA, the CDR3 is TGTGCCAGCAGTTTATCCACGGGTTCCGTGCATGGCTACACCTTC.

This clonotype came up many times. The chain links TRBV18 to TRBJ2-1; D not certain. There are 15 residues in the CDR3. Germline CDR1 is KGHSH and CDR2 is LQKENI. V lost 1 base, J lost 5 bases, and 12 bases lay in between. The CDR3 here is CASSPRSHGDNEQFF. CDR3 sequence (DNA): TGTGCCAGCTCACCACGGTCTCATGGGGACAATGAGCAGTTCTTC.

This sequence joins TRBV6-5 and TRBJ2-4; maybe TRBD1 (6 bases). This CDR3 region has 13 residues. Per the germline V gene, CDR1 is MNHEY and CDR2 is SVGAGI. The V end was cut by 3 bases, the J end by 14 bases, with 17 bases between. The CDR3: CASSYDRQGKKYF. The CDR3 DNA reads as TGTGCCAGCAGTTATGACAGGCAGGGAAAGAAGTACTTC.

The CDR3 protein is CASAQRLAADTQYF. The DNA for the CDR3 is TGTGCCAGCGCGCAGAGGCTAGCGGCAGATACGCAGTATTTT. The chain uses TRBV19 and TRBJ2-3; 7 nucleotides match TRBD2. The V gene end was trimmed by 9 bases and the J gene end by 4 bases; junction bases not matched to a gene: 10. CDR1 and CDR2 from the germline V gene are LNHDA and SQIVND (reference sequence). CDR3 size: 14 residues.

The chain has TRBV11-2 and TRBJ2-5; 10 nucleotides agree with TRBD2. CDR3 length equals 14 residues. Per germline, CDR1 SGHAT and CDR2 FQNNGV. The ends lost 5 bases at V and 6 bases at J; junction bases unmatched: 6. The CDR3 loop reads CASSPLAGEQTQYF. CDR3 sequence (DNA): TGTGCCAGCAGCCCGCTAGCGGGAGAGCAGACCCAGTACTTC.

The rearrangement joins TRBV29-1 to TRBJ1-4, with D perhaps matching TRBD1 (5 bases). This CDR3 has 14 amino acids. Germline loops: CDR1 SQVTM, CDR2 ANQGSEA. The ends were cut back, 4 bases at V and 7 bases at J, with 16 bases in the middle. CDR3 sequence: CSVAQDQGGEKLFF. In DNA, the CDR3 is TGCAGCGTTGCCCAAGACCAGGGAGGTGAAAAACTGTTTTTT.

This clonotype was picked up many times. The gene calls are TRBV28 and TRBJ2-3; a possible D gene is TRBD1 (6 bases). This CDR3 is 15 amino acids long. From germline, CDR1 is MDHEN and CDR2 SYDVKM. V lost 4 bases and J lost 5, with 16 bases in between. The chain's CDR3 is CASSSHTSRGDTQYF. In DNA form, the CDR3 reads TGTGCCAGCAGTTCGCACACGAGCAGGGGAGATACGCAGTATTTT.

This clonotype came up a few times. The V gene is TRBV30, the J gene TRBJ1-5; D is undetermined. Germline CDR1 GTSNPN, CDR2 SVGIG (reference sequence). Deletions cut 3 bases from V and 2 bases from J, with 8 bases between. CDR3 length: 13 residues. CDR3 bases: TGTGCCTGGAGCCTTCCGGGCAATCAGCCCCAGCATTTT. This codes for CAWSLPGNQPQHF.